This entry lists 21 T cell receptor beta chains sequenced from one sample in a study of cytomegalovirus exposure and HLA in healthy donors. The primer mix had 60 Vbeta and 13 Jbeta primers. Libraries were prepared by immunoSEQ multiplex PCR; TCRdb keeps only in-frame clonotypes and omits some of them. The sample yields about 33,000 clones, of which the top ten take up around 3.5%. The sequencing input was PBMCs. The receptor set was obtained from a man between 40 and 49 years old in good health and CMV-seronegative.

V gene TRBV19 combines with J gene TRBJ1-2; D ambiguous. There are 12 residues in the CDR3. The V end was cut by 3 bases, the J end by 6 bases, with 8 bases between. Germline CDR1 and CDR2: LNHDA and SQIVND (reference sequence). The CDR3 nucleotides are TGTGCCAGTAGTATTTCTGTTAATGGCTACACCTTC. As protein: CASSISVNGYTF.

The V call is TRBV27, the J call TRBJ1-2; D is possibly TRBD1 (5 bases). The CDR3 is 13 amino acids. Germline V lookup: CDR1 MNHEY, CDR2 SMNVEV (reference sequence). Trimming shortened V by 8 bases and J by 3 bases, and 13 bases separated the two germline ends. The CDR3 DNA follows: TGTGCCAGCCGGAGGGACGGTCACTATGGCTACACCTTC. Encoded protein: CASRRDGHYGYTF.

The rearrangement uses TRBV18 and TRBJ1-1; maybe TRBD1 (5 bases). This CDR3 contains 13 residues. CDR1 is KGHSH and CDR2 is LQKENI in the germline V gene. The V and J ends lost 4 bases and 4 bases respectively, with 10 bases between them. The CDR3 region is CASSLAGGTEAFF. The CDR3 coding sequence is TGTGCCAGCTCACTGGCCGGGGGCACTGAAGCTTTCTTT.

The rearrangement links TRBV11-2 to TRBJ2-7; TRBD2 aligns across 7 bases. Trimming removed 3 bases from V and 3 bases from J; junction bases left unmatched: 8. This CDR3 contains 15 residues. The germline CDR1 and CDR2 sequences are SGHAT and FQNNGV. CDR3 amino acids: CASSFRDYDYYEQYF. CDR3 bases: TGTGCCAGCAGCTTCCGGGACTATGATTACTACGAGCAGTACTTC.

This sequence joins TRBV9 and TRBJ2-3; 9 bases map to TRBD2. The CDR3 sequence is 17 residues long. Germline values: CDR1 SGDLS, CDR2 YYNGEE. After removal of 3 bases from V and 0 bases from J, the junction contained 8 bases not matched to a gene. The DNA for the CDR3 is TGTGCCAGCAGCGCTAGCGGGAAGATTTCTAGCACAGATACGCAGTATTTT. It specifies CASSASGKISSTDTQYF.

The chain combines TRBV28 with TRBJ2-6; D is unresolved. The V gene lost 5 bases and the J gene lost 0 bases, with 11 bases spanning the gap. Germline assignment: CDR1 MDHEN and CDR2 SYDVKM. CDR3 length: 16 amino acids. The CDR3 loop reads CASSTLVSSGANVLTF. CDR3 DNA sequence: TGTGCCAGCAGTACGCTAGTTAGCTCTGGGGCCAACGTCCTGACTTTC.

The V and J genes are TRBV10-3 and TRBJ2-5; 15 nucleotides match TRBD2. This CDR3 region has 14 residues. The V gene end was trimmed by 10 bases and the J gene end by 2 bases; junction bases not matched to a gene: 2. Germline V gene data show CDR1 as ENHRY and CDR2 as SYGVKD. The CDR3 here is CATGLAGGQETQYF. The CDR3 DNA reads as TGTGCCACTGGACTAGCGGGAGGGCAAGAGACCCAGTACTTC.

The chain recombines TRBV6-5 with TRBJ1-1, with D hard to call. Trimming left V 5 bases short and J 6 bases short, with 7 bases between. The germline gives CDR1 MNHEY, CDR2 SVGAGI. The CDR3 consists of 11 residues. CDR3 DNA: TGTGCCAGCAGTCACCGCGCTGAAGCTTTCTTT. This gives the protein CASSHRAEAFF.

The rearrangement uses TRBV7-9 and TRBJ2-3; 9 bases agree with TRBD2. This CDR3 comprises 15 residues. The J segment lost 5 bases and the V segment lost 4 bases, leaving 7 bases of the junction unmatched. CDR1 is SEHNR and CDR2 is FQNEAQ in the germline V gene (reference sequence). CDR3 sequence: CASSSRLAAGDTQYF. CDR3 nucleotides: TGTGCCAGCAGCTCCCGACTAGCGGCGGGAGATACGCAGTATTTT.

This chain uses TRBV11-1 with TRBJ2-2, with TRBD2 matching 8 bases. The V gene's germline CDR1 is SGHAT and CDR2 FQDESV (reference sequence). CDR3 length: 16 amino acids. Trimming cost V 5 bases and J 4 bases; bases outside gene matches: 9. The CDR3 reads CASSPRTSWSTGELFF. Here the CDR3 DNA reads TGTGCCAGCAGCCCCCGGACTAGCTGGAGCACCGGGGAGCTGTTTTTT.

As to this clone: Mismatch with germline at one junction end may stem from a read error. This chain joins TRBV30 and TRBJ2-3; 9 bases line up with TRBD2. Germline V CDR1 and CDR2: GTSNPN, SVGIG (reference sequence). The CDR3 is 13 amino acids. CDR3 in amino acids: CAWVSGSTDKQYF. CDR3 in DNA: TGTGCCTGGGTTAGCGGGAGCACAGATAAGCAGTATTTT.

The rearrangement joins TRBV9 to TRBJ1-2; D not certain. The CDR3 extends over 14 amino acids. Looked up from germline, CDR1 is SGDLS and CDR2 is YYNGEE. Trimming stripped 0 bases from V and 5 bases from J, with 11 bases between. The CDR3 DNA is TGTGCCAGCAGCGTAGTCGAAGGGAGTTATGGCTACACCTTC. This gives the protein CASSVVEGSYGYTF.

Details on this clone: Other DNA variants within this sample encode the same CDR3. This chain joins TRBV5-6 and TRBJ1-3, with D hard to call. Trimming took 8 bases from V and 0 from J, leaving 15 bases between them. The CDR3 has 15 residues. Germline CDR1 reads SGHDT; CDR2 reads YYEEEE. The CDR3 spells CASSRSSVSGNTIYF. In nucleotides, the CDR3 is TGTGCCAGTAGCCGAAGTTCAGTCTCTGGAAACACCATATATTTT.

The CDR3 protein is CASNGIGAPFDNEQFF. CDR3 nucleotides: TGTGCCAGCAATGGGATAGGGGCCCCGTTCGACAATGAGCAGTTCTTC. V usage is TRBV5-6 and J usage is TRBJ2-1; a possible D gene is TRBD1 (5 bases). Germline lookup yields CDR1 SGHDT and CDR2 YYEEEE. This CDR3 contains 16 residues. The V and J ends lost 6 bases and 5 bases respectively, with 21 bases between them.

This chain connects TRBV5-8 to TRBJ2-7, with 8 bases identical to TRBD2. Germline assignment: CDR1 SGHTS and CDR2 YDEGEE. V gave up 9 bases and J gave up 5 bases; unmatched junction bases: 10. The length of the CDR3 is 13 residues. The CDR3 is CAINGRAKHEQYF. CDR3 coding DNA: TGTGCCATTAACGGGAGGGCCAAGCACGAGCAGTACTTC.

The genes are TRBV4-1 and TRBJ2-3; D perhaps matches TRBD2 (5 bases). Trimming removed 0 bases at V and 4 bases at J, with 17 bases between. Germline V gene lookup returns CDR1 MGHRA and CDR2 YSYEKL. The CDR3 consists of 17 residues. CDR3 region: CASSQDRIELVPDTQYF. The CDR3 DNA reads TGCGCCAGCAGCCAAGATCGGATAGAACTAGTCCCAGATACGCAGTATTTT.

This sequence joins TRBV7-8 and TRBJ2-1, with TRBD2 identical over 9 bases. Germline V CDR1 and CDR2: SGHVS, FQNEAQ. The length of the CDR3 is 14 residues. Germline trimming cut 5 bases from V and 8 bases from J; bases unmatched to any gene: 7. CDR3 region: CASSAGLAVDEQFF. DNA of the CDR3: TGTGCCAGCAGCGCGGGACTAGCCGTCGATGAGCAGTTCTTC.

This chain uses TRBV28 with TRBJ2-3; 9 nucleotides match TRBD1. CDR1 and CDR2 from the germline V gene are MDHEN and SYDVKM. The CDR3 sequence is 16 residues long. Trimming cost V 4 bases and J 1 base; bases outside gene matches: 6. The CDR3 reads CASSSTGGSGTDTQYF. In DNA, the CDR3 is TGTGCCAGCAGTTCAACAGGGGGCAGCGGCACAGATACGCAGTATTTT. Variable domain in full (rest from reference TRBV28 and TRBJ2-3): DVKVTQSSRYLVKRTGEKVFLECVQDMDHENMFWYRQDPGLGLRLIYFSYDVKMKEKGDIPEGYSVSREKKERFSLILESASTNQTSMYLCASSSTGGSGTDTQYFGPGTRLTVL.

V usage is TRBV7-2 and J usage is TRBJ1-1, with no clear D. In germline, CDR1 is SGHTA, CDR2 FQGNSA. Trimming stripped 1 base from V and 3 bases from J, with 12 bases between. There are 15 residues in the CDR3. CDR3 sequence reads: CASSLEYGRDTEAFF. For the CDR3, the DNA is TGTGCCAGCAGCTTAGAATACGGGAGGGACACTGAAGCTTTCTTT.

The chain is built from TRBV29-1 and TRBJ2-1; 9 bases line up with TRBD2. The CDR3 sequence is 13 residues long. V lost 4 bases, J lost 8 bases, and 6 bases stayed unmatched. Germline CDR1 SQVTM, CDR2 ANQGSEA. DNA of the CDR3: TGCAGCGTTGTAGCGGGAGTCGGCTATGAGCAGTTCTTC. Translation: CSVVAGVGYEQFF.

V gene TRBV10-3 combines with J gene TRBJ2-6; 8 bases fit TRBD1. J lost 2 bases, V lost 10 bases, and 7 bases had no gene match. Germline loops: CDR1 ENHRY, CDR2 SYGVKD. The CDR3 is 15 residues long. CDR3 DNA sequence: TGTGCCACCAAGATACAGGGGGCTGGGGCCAACGTCCTGACTTTC. It yields the protein CATKIQGAGANVLTF.